This T cell receptor beta chain was documented in a study of cytomegalovirus exposure and HLA in healthy donors. Regarding the study as a whole: The authors later linked a missense DCLRE1C variant to TCR beta V- and J-gene trimming. V segments that were indistinguishable, TRBV6-2 and TRBV6-3 among them, were omitted from analysis. An Asian-associated ancestry cluster reportedly showed fewer N-insertions than the roughly 600-donor mean in a later analysis.

This clone was counted between two and nine times. Its antigen is unknown. The PCR ran on 60 Vbeta and 13 Jbeta primers. Profiled with immunoSEQ multiplex PCR; TCRdb holds only in-frame clones, not every one. Here the sample spans approximately 190,000 clones, over 9.5% being singletons. CDR1 LGHNA and CDR2 YSLEER come from the germline V gene. CDR3 length: 15 residues. V was clipped by 1 base and J by 4 bases; unmatched bases: 5. The TCR originated in a man aged 45 to 65 in good health and CMV-seropositive. The sample consisted of PBMCs. The chain links TRBV4-3 to TRBJ1-1, with 8 bases aligning to TRBD1. In DNA form, the CDR3 reads TGCGCCAGCAGCCAAGGGACAGGGTCGGGCACTGAAGCTTTCTTT. This encodes CASSQGTGSGTEAFF.